This T cell receptor beta chain stems from a study of T cell repertoires in cytomegalovirus infection. About the research overall: CMV infection together with matching HLA type was indicated by public TCR beta signatures.

TCRdb re-analysed the reads in MiXCR, keeping a single row per CDR3 protein. The profile shows some 180,000 distinct CDR3 sequences, 17% of them singletons. Whole-study results and caveats: Predominance within the ex vivo response was attributable to HLA-C-restricted CMV-specific TCR beta clonotypes. Adding up the frequency of public TCR beta families identified people who carried CMV plus the relevant HLA.

Remarks on this clonotype: Its antigen is currently unknown.

The CDR3 spans 12 residues. Trimming stripped 1 base from V and 8 bases from J, with 6 bases between. The V gene's germline CDR1 is SEHNR and CDR2 FQNEAQ (reference sequence). The chain links TRBV7-9 to TRBJ2-1; no definite D call. The clonotype was recovered from a human donor in good health (CMV status not recorded). Some clones in this sample may be carry-over from other donors' samples. Sequences were obtained from CD8+ T cells from PBMCs. Here the CDR3 DNA reads TGTGCCAGCAGCTTAGTGGGCGATGAGCAGTTCTTC. This gives the protein CASSLVGDEQFF.